This T cell receptor (beta chain) was sequenced in a study of T cells in Graves' hyperthyroidism and ophthalmopathy. RNA transcripts served as the template for amplifying TCR beta CDR3 regions. During a first-round RT-PCR of the TCR CDR3, the HTBI primer set was used. TCRdb reprocessed the multiplex PCR reads via MiXCR and lists one record per CDR3 protein. Altogether 500,000 to 600,000 distinct CDR3 sequences are present, 35% to 55% being singletons, with the ten largest covering about 8%. Clinical symptoms, serum thyroxine, TRAb, thyroid ultrasound and orbital computed tomography informed diagnoses. Study conclusions and caveats: The model identified upcoming ophthalmopathy a median 6.5 months ahead of onset. Appearing also in blood were most of the thyroid clonotypes expanded above 0.001.

Of note for this clonotype: Its specificity is unknown.

V was trimmed by 0 bases and J by 5 bases, leaving 10 bases between them. The CDR3 sequence is 14 residues long. CDR1 and CDR2 from the germline V gene are LGHNA and YSLEER. The sequence was obtained from a woman aged 18-29 years with Graves' hyperthyroidism. The chain combines TRBV4-3 with TRBJ2-5, with D tentatively TRBD1 (5 bases). The material sequenced was peripheral blood or thyroid tissue (not recorded which). CDR3 nucleotide sequence: TGCGCCAGCAGCCAAGACCAGGGTTTGGAGACCCAGTACTTC. Translation gives CASSQDQGLETQYF.